The text below deals with one T cell receptor beta chain. Sequencing used immunoSEQ multiplex PCR; TCRdb keeps in-frame clones, though not all of them. This sample has roughly 56,000 clones, with about 87% found just once. Germline CDR1 reads LGHNA; CDR2 reads YNFKEQ. Trimming took 0 bases from V and 2 from J; bases not matched to a gene: 6. The CDR3 sequence is 18 residues long. The record originates from a study of technical replicates of blood from several donors. This receptor was obtained from a human donor in good health. Some clones in this sample may be carry-over from other donors' samples. What was sequenced was PBMCs. V and J are TRBV4-2 and TRBJ2-2; 10 positions agree with TRBD2. The chain's CDR3 is CASSQEAIAGGNTGELFF. The CDR3 DNA is TGTGCCAGCAGCCAAGAGGCGATAGCGGGGGGAAACACCGGGGAGCTGTTTTTT.